The sample holds a few counts of the clone carrying this T cell receptor (beta chain). Its antigen is unknown. Germline V CDR1 and CDR2: MNHEY, SVGAGI. V was pared by 4 bases and J by 2 bases, with 15 bases between. This CDR3 is 16 amino acids long. The data were obtained in a study of beta chain features in type 1 diabetes. Overall study findings and caveats: High TCR expression in some cells could lead to their over-representation in cDNA sequencing. Among all four CD4+ subsets, Type 1 diabetes patients had TCRB CDR3s that were moderately but significantly shorter.

Expressed TCRB transcripts were sequenced, since all the RNA that had been isolated was reverse transcribed. Sequenced by immunoSEQ multiplex PCR; TCRdb stores in-frame clones only, minus some. The table records 150,000 to 200,000 clones, roughly 8% of them present only once. The TCR originated in a man younger than 30 with type 1 diabetes. Material for sequencing was central memory CD4+ T cells from blood. The chain joins TRBV6-5 to TRBJ1-5; tentatively, D is TRBD1 (6 bases). CDR3 in amino acids: CASSSLSRGGNQPQHF. In DNA form, the CDR3 reads TGTGCCAGCAGTTCCCTTAGCAGGGGTGGCAATCAGCCCCAGCATTTT.